The 21 T cell receptor beta chains reported below all come from one sample, sequenced in a study of T-cell memory formation after mild COVID-19. TCRdb re-derived calls from the 5' RACE reads in MiXCR, one entry per CDR3 protein. The sample has roughly 350,000 distinct CDR3 sequences; roughly an eighth are singletons. The specimen sequenced was PBMCs or a T cell subset sorted from them (not recorded which). The receptors were sampled from a man younger than 35 who had mild COVID-19 (a few samples of this study predate the infection). Cell type and time point are not known.

In DNA, the CDR3 is TGTGCCAGCAGTTACTCCGGGTTGACTGAAGCTTTCTTT. It translates to CASSYSGLTEAFF. The V gene is TRBV6-2 or TRBV6-3, the J gene TRBJ1-1; D unresolved. The germline gives CDR1 MNHEY, CDR2 SVGEGT. The ends were cut back, 0 bases at V and 5 bases at J, with 7 bases in the middle. This CDR3 region has 13 residues.

The J gene is TRBJ1-2, the V gene TRBV4-1; D may be TRBD1 (5 bases). CDR1 is MGHRA, CDR2 YSYEKL, per germline. The CDR3 contains 16 residues. V lost 0 bases to trimming and J lost 6 bases, with 17 bases between them. CDR3 DNA: TGCGCCAGCAGCCAAGAAGCTCGACTGACGGGGCATGGCTACACCTTC. The encoded protein is CASSQEARLTGHGYTF.

The chain joins TRBV12-3 or TRBV12-4 to TRBJ2-7; a weak D match, TRBD1 (5 bases). There are 14 residues in the CDR3. Trimming stripped 5 bases from V and 0 bases from J, with 11 bases between. The CDR3 coding sequence is TGTGCCAGCAGTGCGACAGTTAACTCCTACGAGCAGTACTTC. Translated, it gives CASSATVNSYEQYF.

This clonotype was detected only a few times. This chain uses TRBV7-2 with TRBJ2-3; D is perhaps TRBD2 (5 bases). Trimming left V 6 bases short and J 2 bases short, with 15 bases between. The CDR3 loop spans 15 amino acids. The V gene's germline CDR1 is SGHTA and CDR2 FQGNSA. CDR3 nucleotide sequence: TGTGCCAGCAGTCGTGGCGGGTACAACACAGATACGCAGTATTTT. This codes for CASSRGGYNTDTQYF.

This clonotype was observed a handful of times. V usage is TRBV6-2 or TRBV6-3 and J usage is TRBJ2-3; the D is unclear. This CDR3 has 16 residues. Trimming removed 4 bases at V and 3 bases at J, with 17 bases between. Germline V gene sequence: CDR1 MNHEY, CDR2 SVGEGT. CDR3 nucleotide sequence: TGTGCCAGCAGTTCCGTGGGTCCTGGAAGGACAGATACGCAGTATTTT. Amino acid sequence: CASSSVGPGRTDTQYF.

Only a few counts were recorded for this clonotype. This rearrangement joins TRBV20-1 to TRBJ1-6; possibly TRBD1 for D (6 bases). V gave up 6 bases and J gave up 10 bases, with 16 bases separating them. The CDR3 is 13 residues long. In germline, CDR1 is DFQATT, CDR2 SNEGSKA (reference sequence). The CDR3 region has the DNA TGCAGTGCCCGTGCGGGGGCTGAATCACCCCTCCACTTT. Its translation is CSARAGAESPLHF.

This clonotype was counted only a few times. V is TRBV9 and J is TRBJ2-6; D not resolved. The germline CDR1 and CDR2 sequences are SGDLS and YYNGEE. Trimming took 2 bases from V and 4 from J, leaving 10 bases between them. The CDR3 sequence is 15 residues long. The CDR3 DNA sequence: TGTGCCAGCAGCGTCTCTGTTTACGGGGCCAACGTCCTGACTTTC. Its protein product is CASSVSVYGANVLTF.

The J gene is TRBJ2-1, the V gene TRBV11-2; tentative D call: TRBD2 (5 bases). V was shortened by 8 bases and J by 8 bases, with 16 bases between the two germline ends. The CDR3 runs 13 residues. The germline gives CDR1 SGHAT, CDR2 FQNNGV. In nucleotides, the CDR3 is TGTGCCAGCCAGAATGAGGGCCGAGATGAGCAGTTCTTC. This translates into CASQNEGRDEQFF. Using reference TRBV11-2 and TRBJ2-1 for the parts outside the CDR3, the full variable domain is EAGVAQSPRYKIIEKRQSVAFWCNPISGHATLYWYQQILGQGPKLLIQFQNNGVVDDSQLPKDRFSAERLKGVDSTLKIQPAKLEDSAVYLCASQNEGRDEQFFGPGTRLTVL.

In this sample, this clonotype turned up a few times. V is TRBV29-1 and J is TRBJ1-5; TRBD1 aligns across 8 bases. The length of the CDR3 is 13 residues. Per germline, CDR1 SQVTM and CDR2 ANQGSEA. Losses at the gene ends were 4 bases for V and 3 bases for J; bases not matched to a gene: 2. CDR3 coding DNA: TGCAGCGTTGGGGGACAGGTCAATCAGCCCCAGCATTTT. Its translation is CSVGGQVNQPQHF.

This chain uses TRBV4-1 with TRBJ2-4, with D tentatively TRBD2 (6 bases). The germline gives CDR1 MGHRA, CDR2 YSYEKL. The CDR3 has 16 residues. Between the trimmed V and J ends, which lost 4 bases and 2 bases, there was a span of 15 bases. CDR3 nucleotides: TGCGCCAGCAGCCCGGGGGACGGTGCCCCCAAAAACATTCAGTACTTC. Translated: CASSPGDGAPKNIQYF.

This clonotype has a handful of counts. The chain joins TRBV4-1 to TRBJ2-5, with TRBD2 matching over 7 bases. This CDR3 is 17 amino acids long. Germline V CDR1 and CDR2: MGHRA, YSYEKL. V was pared by 0 bases and J by 5 bases, with 12 bases of the junction left unmatched. CDR3: CASSQEAPGLPGETQYF. The CDR3 region has the DNA TGCGCCAGCAGCCAAGAAGCCCCGGGACTACCTGGGGAGACCCAGTACTTC.

This chain uses TRBV7-3 with TRBJ1-1; 7 nucleotides agree with TRBD1. The germline gives CDR1 SGHTA, CDR2 FQGTGA. V was pared by 0 bases and J by 2 bases, with 6 bases of the junction left unmatched. The CDR3 runs to 16 residues. The CDR3 DNA follows: TGTGCCAGCAGCTTAACACCGACAGGGCGTAACACTGAAGCTTTCTTT. Its protein product is CASSLTPTGRNTEAFF.

This clonotype was counted between two and nine times. This rearrangement joins TRBV7-2 to TRBJ2-5; D is perhaps TRBD1 (5 bases). This CDR3 has 13 residues. Germline loops: CDR1 SGHTA, CDR2 FQGNSA. V was cut by 1 base and J by 9 bases, with 12 bases left in between. This CDR3 is CASSLVGQRPQYF. The DNA for the CDR3 is TGTGCCAGCAGCTTAGTGGGGCAGCGTCCCCAGTACTTC.

The chain recombines TRBV15 with TRBJ2-6; unclear D gene. V lost 5 bases and J 1 base, leaving 12 bases between the germline ends. Germline loops: CDR1 LNHNV, CDR2 YYDKDF (reference sequence). This CDR3 has 16 residues. CDR3 bases: TGTGCCACCAGCTCCCGCCCCGTATCTGGGGCCAACGTCCTGACTTTC. Translating it yields CATSSRPVSGANVLTF. The variable domain in full, with the rest retrieved from reference TRBV15 and TRBJ2-6, is DAMVIQNPRYQVTQFGKPVTLSCSQTLNHNVMYWYQQKSSQAPKLLFHYYDKDFNNEADTPDNFQSRRPNTSFCFLDIRSPGLGDTAMYLCATSSRPVSGANVLTFGAGSRLTVL.

This clonotype was found a few times. V usage is TRBV20-1 and J usage is TRBJ2-5; 7 positions agree with TRBD2. Per germline, CDR1 DFQATT and CDR2 SNEGSKA (reference sequence). This CDR3 region has 14 residues. The V gene end was trimmed by 2 bases and the J gene end by 1 base; junction bases not matched to a gene: 4. CDR3 loop: CSARNSGGQETQYF. The CDR3 bases are TGCAGTGCTAGAAATTCGGGGGGCCAAGAGACCCAGTACTTC.

The V and J genes are TRBV15 and TRBJ2-3; 7 positions match TRBD1. The V gene end was trimmed by 5 bases and the J gene end by 4 bases; junction bases not matched to a gene: 9. This CDR3 is built from 15 residues. Looked up from germline, CDR1 is LNHNV and CDR2 is YYDKDF (reference sequence). For the CDR3, the DNA is TGTGCCACCAGCGGCAACAGGGGTGGGGCAGATACGCAGTATTTT. Its translation is CATSGNRGGADTQYF. The full variable domain, with the rest looked up from reference TRBV15 and TRBJ2-3, is DAMVIQNPRYQVTQFGKPVTLSCSQTLNHNVMYWYQQKSSQAPKLLFHYYDKDFNNEADTPDNFQSRRPNTSFCFLDIRSPGLGDTAMYLCATSGNRGGADTQYFGPGTRLTVL.

This clonotype was observed at least ten times. This chain joins TRBV2 and TRBJ2-1; the D gene could be TRBD1 or TRBD2 (5 bases each). V lost 7 bases and J 3 bases, leaving 19 bases between the germline ends. The CDR3 is made up of 16 amino acids. The germline V gene has CDR1 SNHLY and CDR2 FYNNEI. CDR3 bases: TGTGCCAGCACGGGGTCCGGGACGACTTTCTACAATGAGCAGTTCTTC. Translated, it gives CASTGSGTTFYNEQFF.

This clonotype was picked up a small number of times. This chain joins TRBV12-3 or TRBV12-4 and TRBJ2-2; tentatively, D is TRBD1 (5 bases). The CDR3 sequence is 14 residues long. Trimming shortened V by 8 bases and J by 0 bases, and 10 bases separated the two germline ends. DNA for the CDR3: TGTGCCAGCGACAGCCGAACGAACACCGGGGAGCTGTTTTTT. Translating gives CASDSRTNTGELFF.

This clonotype has just one count. The chain links TRBV4-1 to TRBJ2-1, with 8 bases that match TRBD1. The germline CDR1 and CDR2 sequences are MGHRA and YSYEKL. There are 13 residues in the CDR3. J lost 8 bases, V lost 3 bases, and 3 bases had no gene match. The CDR3: CASSQDRAYEQFF. The CDR3 nucleotides read TGCGCCAGCAGCCAGGACAGGGCCTATGAGCAGTTCTTC.

This clonotype has just a few counts. The chain links TRBV6-2 or TRBV6-3 to TRBJ2-2; 7 bases are a match to TRBD1. With V trimmed by 1 base and J by 2 bases, 1 base remained unmatched. CDR1 and CDR2 from the germline V gene are MNHEY and SVGEGT. The CDR3 extends over 15 amino acids. The CDR3 loop is CASSYYRGNTGELFF. The CDR3 DNA reads as TGTGCCAGCAGTTACTACAGGGGAAACACCGGGGAGCTGTTTTTT.

This clonotype was seen just once. CDR3 loop: CASSQEPPSGANVLTF. Here the CDR3 DNA reads TGTGCCAGCAGCCAGGAACCGCCCTCTGGGGCCAACGTCCTGACTTTC. The genes are TRBV3-1 and TRBJ2-6, with D uncertain. CDR1 is LGHDT, CDR2 YNNKEL, per germline (reference sequence). Trimming cost V 3 bases and J 0 bases, with 9 bases left between them. The CDR3 sequence is 16 residues long.